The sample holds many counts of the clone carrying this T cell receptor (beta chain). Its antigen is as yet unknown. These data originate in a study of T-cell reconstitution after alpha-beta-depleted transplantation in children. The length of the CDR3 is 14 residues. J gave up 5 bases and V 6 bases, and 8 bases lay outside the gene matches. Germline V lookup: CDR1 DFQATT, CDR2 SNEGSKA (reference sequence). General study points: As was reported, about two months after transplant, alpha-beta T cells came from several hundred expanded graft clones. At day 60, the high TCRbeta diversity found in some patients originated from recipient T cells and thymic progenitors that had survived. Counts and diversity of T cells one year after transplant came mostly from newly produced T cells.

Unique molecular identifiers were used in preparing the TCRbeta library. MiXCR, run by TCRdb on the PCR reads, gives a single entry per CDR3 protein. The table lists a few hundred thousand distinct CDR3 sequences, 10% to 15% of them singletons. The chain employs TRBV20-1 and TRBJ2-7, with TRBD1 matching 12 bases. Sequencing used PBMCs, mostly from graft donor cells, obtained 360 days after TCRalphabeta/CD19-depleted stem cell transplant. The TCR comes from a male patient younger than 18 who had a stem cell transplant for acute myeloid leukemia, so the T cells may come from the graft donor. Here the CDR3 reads CSASSGTGGNEQYF. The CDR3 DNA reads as TGCAGTGCCTCCTCTGGGACAGGGGGCAACGAGCAGTACTTC.